This T cell receptor beta chain appears in the sequencing data of a study of response to subunit inactivated influenza vaccine. MiXCR, run by TCRdb on the RT-PCR reads, gives a single entry per CDR3 protein. The sample yields 500,000 or so distinct CDR3 sequences, approximately 11% seen once. As regards this clonotype: Antigen unknown.

Findings and limits, study-wide: New T cells are recruited in small numbers by each seasonal influenza vaccination, according to the authors' suggestion.

Germline V gene lookup returns CDR1 ENHRY and CDR2 SYGVKD. Between the trimmed V and J ends, which lost 6 bases and 7 bases, there was a span of 6 bases. CDR3 length: 11 residues. The sample was PBMCs from blood, taken roughly 46 days after vaccination. This chain links TRBV10-3 with TRBJ1-4; D gene unclear. The sequence was collected from a man in his fifties or sixties who received an inactivated influenza vaccine. The CDR3 nucleotides read TGTGCCATCAGCGAGAGTGAAAAACTGTTTTTT. This sequence encodes CAISESEKLFF.